The 26 T cell receptor beta chains presented below share a single source sample, sequenced in a study of T cell repertoires in cytomegalovirus infection. TCRdb passed the reads through MiXCR, listing each CDR3 protein once. The table records 200,000 to 300,000 distinct CDR3 sequences, 8% to 9.5% of them present only once. Sequencing was performed on PBMCs. The receptors stem from a human donor in good health (CMV status not recorded). Some clones in this sample may be carry-over from other donors' samples.

The rearrangement joins TRBV20-1 to TRBJ1-5; D is perhaps TRBD1 (6 bases). V shed 1 base and J shed 4 bases, with 17 bases lying between them. Germline CDR1 is DFQATT and CDR2 is SNEGSKA (reference sequence). This CDR3 spans 16 amino acids. The CDR3 spells CSARVGGGARNQPQHF. The CDR3 nucleotides read TGCAGTGCTAGAGTAGGTGGGGGCGCCCGGAATCAGCCCCAGCATTTT.

V and J are TRBV6-2 or TRBV6-3 and TRBJ1-2; 8 positions match TRBD1. With 4 bases clipped from V and 6 bases from J, the junction kept 7 bases outside the gene matches. Per germline, CDR1 MNHEY and CDR2 SVGEGT. The CDR3 contains 14 residues. CDR3 DNA sequence: TGTGCCAGCAGTTTCAGGGGGCGTGCAGATGGCTACACCTTC. It yields the protein CASSFRGRADGYTF.

The chain has TRBV2 and TRBJ2-5; 9 nucleotides agree with TRBD2. The J segment lost 5 bases and the V segment lost 4 bases, leaving 8 bases of the junction unmatched. Germline V CDR1 and CDR2: SNHLY, FYNNEI. There are 15 residues in the CDR3. CDR3: CASSGVGTSLETQYF. The CDR3 coding sequence is TGTGCCAGCAGTGGGGTAGGGACTAGCCTTGAGACCCAGTACTTC.

V is TRBV20-1 and J is TRBJ2-7, with 7 bases identical to TRBD2. The CDR3 sequence is 14 residues long. CDR1 is DFQATT, CDR2 SNEGSKA, per germline (reference sequence). V shed 1 base and J 1 base; nucleotides not matched to a gene: 4. The CDR3 nucleotides read TGCAGTGCTAGAGCACTAGCGTCTTCCTACGAGCAGTACTTC. Its translation is CSARALASSYEQYF.

This clonotype has at least ten counts. J is TRBJ1-5 and V is TRBV28; D not resolved. This CDR3 contains 14 residues. The ends were cut back, 2 bases at V and 7 bases at J, with 12 bases in the middle. Germline V CDR1 and CDR2: MDHEN, SYDVKM. The CDR3 DNA follows: TGTGCCAGCAGTTTAGCCAGCGTGTTCCAGCCCCAGCATTTT. Its protein product is CASSLASVFQPQHF. The whole variable domain, filled in from reference TRBV28 and TRBJ1-5, reads DVKVTQSSRYLVKRTGEKVFLECVQDMDHENMFWYRQDPGLGLRLIYFSYDVKMKEKGDIPEGYSVSREKKERFSLILESASTNQTSMYLCASSLASVFQPQHFGDGTRLSIL.

This clonotype showed up just a few times. The chain employs TRBV7-3 and TRBJ2-4; the D call may be TRBD1 or TRBD2 (5 bases each). In germline, CDR1 is SGHTA, CDR2 FQGTGA. CDR3 size: 15 residues. The germline V and J ends were trimmed by 4 bases and 1 base, with 11 bases remaining between them. The CDR3 bases are TGTGCCAGCAGCTCCGGGACCTGGGCCAAAAACATTCAGTACTTC. It is translated as CASSSGTWAKNIQYF.

This clonotype was observed many times. The rearrangement joins TRBV5-1 to TRBJ1-2; D unclear. From germline, CDR1 is SGHRS and CDR2 YFSETQ. V lost 0 bases to trimming and J lost 6 bases, with 12 bases between them. CDR3 length equals 14 residues. The CDR3, as DNA: TGCGCCAGCAGCTTGGGATCCTTCGGGGATGGCTACACCTTC. Encoded protein: CASSLGSFGDGYTF.

This clonotype was seen many times. The chain couples TRBV6-1 to TRBJ2-1, with 8 bases fitting TRBD1. Trimming cost V 0 bases and J 6 bases; bases outside gene matches: 7. Per the germline V gene, CDR1 is MNHNS and CDR2 is SASEGT. This CDR3 region has 16 residues. The CDR3 sequence is CASSEAPRGLGNEQFF. DNA of the CDR3: TGTGCCAGCAGTGAAGCGCCCAGGGGGCTTGGCAATGAGCAGTTCTTC.

This clonotype was counted only a few times. The J gene is TRBJ2-1, the V gene TRBV20-1; 11 bases match TRBD2. Germline V lookup: CDR1 DFQATT, CDR2 SNEGSKA (reference sequence). There are 15 residues in the CDR3. V lost 5 bases to trimming and J lost 0 bases; unmatched junction nucleotides: 3. The CDR3 region is CSAFSGGASYNEQFF. For the CDR3, the DNA is TGCAGTGCTTTTAGCGGGGGGGCCTCCTACAATGAGCAGTTCTTC.

This clonotype was counted ten times or more. The chain has TRBV7-2 and TRBJ1-2, with 8 bases aligning to TRBD1. Germline V gives CDR1 SGHTA, CDR2 FQGNSA. V lost 11 bases, J lost 6 bases, and 23 bases stayed unmatched. This CDR3 has 17 amino acids. Here the CDR3 DNA reads TGTGCCCTACATATGCAAGACAGGGGTCCTTTATTTGATGGCTACACCTTC. Protein sequence: CALHMQDRGPLFDGYTF.

There are many counts of this clonotype. The V and J genes are TRBV7-3 and TRBJ1-2, with 9 positions matching TRBD1. Looked up from germline, CDR1 is SGHTA and CDR2 is FQGTGA. Trimming took 5 bases from V and 4 from J; bases not matched to a gene: 8. This CDR3 spans 15 amino acids. DNA of the CDR3: TGTGCCAGCAGCGAAACGGTGGGACAGGGCTATGGCTACACCTTC. Translated: CASSETVGQGYGYTF.

This clonotype was picked up a small number of times. The gene calls are TRBV7-2 and TRBJ2-1; D may be TRBD1 (5 bases). The V gene's germline CDR1 is SGHTA and CDR2 FQGNSA. This CDR3 spans 17 amino acids. Trimming removed 5 bases at V and 5 bases at J, with 22 bases between. Here the CDR3 DNA reads TGTGCCAGCAGCCCGCAAAGGTCAGGGAATTCCCACAATGAGCAGTTCTTC. This encodes CASSPQRSGNSHNEQFF.

This clonotype was counted many times. The genes are TRBV11-2 and TRBJ2-3, with D uncertain. Germline V CDR1 and CDR2: SGHAT, FQNNGV. This CDR3 has 15 amino acids. V was clipped by 0 bases and J by 0 bases, with 7 bases between them. CDR3 loop: CASSLETVSTDTQYF. In DNA form, the CDR3 reads TGTGCCAGCAGCTTAGAGACGGTCAGCACAGATACGCAGTATTTT.

The sample holds many counts of this clonotype. The V and J genes are TRBV10-3 and TRBJ1-1; no definite D call. Trimming took off 7 bases at V and 3 bases at J, with 15 bases between the two ends. This CDR3 spans 14 amino acids. Germline-derived CDR1 and CDR2 are ENHRY and SYGVKD. The CDR3 nucleotides read TGTGCCATCAACTCCGACCTGGATGACACTGAAGCTTTCTTT. It encodes CAINSDLDDTEAFF.

The table lists this clonotype with many counts. The CDR3 DNA is TGTGCCAGCAGCCCTACAGGGAACACTGAAGCTTTCTTT. Residues: CASSPTGNTEAFF. J is TRBJ1-1 and V is TRBV7-2; a weak D match, TRBD1 (5 bases). CDR1 SGHTA and CDR2 FQGNSA come from the germline V gene. V was trimmed by 5 bases and J by 1 base, leaving 8 bases between them. CDR3 length: 13 residues.

This clonotype was seen at least ten times. This chain joins TRBV7-2 and TRBJ2-2; tentative D call: TRBD1 (5 bases). Germline values: CDR1 SGHTA, CDR2 FQGNSA. CDR3 size: 15 residues. Trimming shortened V by 7 bases and J by 3 bases, and 15 bases separated the two germline ends. The CDR3 loop is CASTMGRVDTGELFF. The CDR3 region has the DNA TGTGCCAGCACGATGGGGCGTGTGGACACCGGGGAGCTGTTTTTT.

The chain couples TRBV24-1 to TRBJ2-7; 7 bases map to TRBD1. The CDR3 is made up of 13 amino acids. Germline lookup yields CDR1 KGHDR and CDR2 SFDVKD. The V and J ends lost 6 bases and 3 bases, in that order; junction bases with no gene match: 4. CDR3 residues: CATSRTGVYEQYF. CDR3 nucleotide sequence: TGTGCCACCAGTCGTACAGGGGTCTACGAGCAGTACTTC.

The chain is built from TRBV7-8 and TRBJ2-7; 7 positions match TRBD1. CDR3 length: 13 residues. Germline V gene data show CDR1 as SGHVS and CDR2 as FQNEAQ. Trimming removed 5 bases from V and 6 bases from J; junction bases left unmatched: 7. The CDR3 DNA reads TGTGCCAGCAGCCTGTTACAGGGGACCGAGCAGTACTTC. Amino acids: CASSLLQGTEQYF. Combining the CDR3 with reference TRBV7-8 and TRBJ2-7 gives the whole variable domain GAGVSQSPRYKVAKRGQDVALRCDPISGHVSLFWYQQALGQGPEFLTYFQNEAQLDKSGLPSDRFFAERPEGSVSTLKIQRTQQEDSAVYLCASSLLQGTEQYFGPGTRLTVT.

Many counts were recorded for this clonotype. V usage is TRBV7-2 and J usage is TRBJ2-1, with TRBD2 matching 7 bases. This CDR3 is built from 14 residues. The germline CDR1 and CDR2 sequences are SGHTA and FQGNSA. Trimming took 1 base from V and 6 from J; bases not matched to a gene: 3. The CDR3 DNA is TGTGCCAGCAGCTTAGGGGCGGGAGTCAATGAGCAGTTCTTC. It specifies CASSLGAGVNEQFF.

This clonotype was recorded many times. V usage is TRBV7-2 and J usage is TRBJ2-5; D call uncertain. The V and J ends lost 1 base and 1 base respectively, with 10 bases between them. Germline V CDR1 and CDR2: SGHTA, FQGNSA. The CDR3 is 15 amino acids. This CDR3 reads CASSLVRSIQETQYF. As DNA, the CDR3 is TGTGCCAGCAGCTTAGTACGGTCCATCCAAGAGACCCAGTACTTC.

V gene TRBV6-1 combines with J gene TRBJ1-5, with D possibly being TRBD1 (5 bases). Trimming left V 2 bases short and J 5 bases short, with 16 bases between. Germline values: CDR1 MNHNS, CDR2 SASEGT. This CDR3 is built from 16 residues. The CDR3 spells CASSEFVRDFYQPQHF. DNA of the CDR3: TGTGCCAGCAGTGAATTTGTCCGGGACTTCTATCAGCCCCAGCATTTT.

This chain joins TRBV4-1 and TRBJ2-7; D is undetermined. In germline, CDR1 is MGHRA, CDR2 YSYEKL. This CDR3 is 16 amino acids long. V was trimmed by 4 bases and J by 0 bases, leaving 16 bases between them. Written as DNA, the CDR3 is TGCGCCAGCAGCCGCACCGTGGAAGGAGCCTCCTACGAGCAGTACTTC. This translates into CASSRTVEGASYEQYF.

The rearrangement joins TRBV9 to TRBJ2-5; 15 bases are a match to TRBD2. The CDR3 runs to 17 residues. V lost 4 bases to trimming and J lost 1 base; unmatched junction nucleotides: 5. CDR1 SGDLS and CDR2 YYNGEE come from the germline V gene. DNA of the CDR3: TGTGCCAGCAGCATGGGACTAGCGGGGGGACCCCAAGAGACCCAGTACTTC. This translates into CASSMGLAGGPQETQYF. Filled out from reference TRBV9 and TRBJ2-5, the complete variable domain reads DSGVTQTPKHLITATGQRVTLRCSPRSGDLSVYWYQQSLDQGLQFLIQYYNGEERAKGNILERFSAQQFPDLHSELNLSSLELGDSALYFCASSMGLAGGPQETQYFGPGTRLLVL.

The CDR3 loop reads CASSVGEVAGSYEQYF. The CDR3 DNA follows: TGTGCCAGCAGCGTAGGAGAGGTAGCGGGGAGCTACGAGCAGTACTTC. The chain is built from TRBV9 and TRBJ2-7; 8 bases align to TRBD2. V trimming: 0 bases; J trimming: 3 bases; junction bases outside the gene matches: 8. The germline gives CDR1 SGDLS, CDR2 YYNGEE. This CDR3 is built from 16 residues.

This clonotype was seen a few times. The chain recombines TRBV28 with TRBJ1-2; tentatively, D is TRBD1 (5 bases). V lost 5 bases and J 1 base, leaving 11 bases between the germline ends. This CDR3 is 14 amino acids long. CDR1 MDHEN and CDR2 SYDVKM come from the germline V gene. The CDR3 sequence is CASSKTDRNYGYTF. Written as DNA, the CDR3 is TGTGCCAGCAGTAAGACAGACCGTAACTATGGCTACACCTTC.

This clonotype appeared a few times. The rearrangement links TRBV6-2 or TRBV6-3 to TRBJ1-1, with TRBD1 matching 11 bases. The germline V gene has CDR1 MNHEY and CDR2 SVGEGT. V was clipped by 6 bases and J by 5 bases; unmatched bases: 8. The CDR3 totals 15 residues. For the CDR3, the DNA is TGTGCCAGCAGCCAAGCCGGGACAGGGGGGACTGAAGCTTTCTTT. Translation: CASSQAGTGGTEAFF.